The rows below give T cell receptor beta chains drawn from one sample of a study of Graves' ophthalmopathy and Graves' hyperthyroidism. TCRdb re-called the multiplex PCR reads with MiXCR, one entry per CDR3 protein. Counted here are 1 million to 1.3 million distinct CDR3 sequences, about 36% occurring once; the ten biggest clones make up around 10%. The specimen sequenced was peripheral blood or thyroid tissue (not recorded which). The source is an adult man with Graves' hyperthyroidism. CDR3s include the opening cysteine and the closing phenylalanine or tryptophan. A D gene is named only where the DNA matches it firmly. Rows may omit the clone size; those that give it use once, few, many or a size class.

clone_size: NA; d_call: TRBD1; j_call: TRBJ2-5; v_call: TRBV2; cdr3_aa: CASGQGMMETQYF; cdr3_nt: TGTGCCAGCGGACAGGGGATGATGGAGACCCAGTACTTC
clone_size: NA; d_call: NA; j_call: TRBJ1-6; v_call: TRBV4-2; cdr3_aa: CASSQEVGRRNSPLHF; cdr3_nt: TGTGCCAGCAGCCAAGAAGTCGGCAGAAGGAACTCACCCCTCCACTTT
clone_size: many; d_call: NA; j_call: TRBJ1-1; v_call: TRBV13; cdr3_aa: CASSTRQVNTEAFF; cdr3_nt: TGTGCCAGCAGCACACGACAGGTGAACACTGAAGCTTTCTTT
clone_size: NA; d_call: NA; j_call: TRBJ1-6; v_call: TRBV10-3; cdr3_aa: CAISEGGKDNSPLHF; cdr3_nt: TGTGCCATCAGTGAAGGCGGGAAGGACAATTCACCCCTCCACTTT
clone_size: many; d_call: NA; j_call: TRBJ2-7; v_call: TRBV29-1; cdr3_aa: CSVFTLAFNEQYF; cdr3_nt: TGCAGCGTTTTTACTCTAGCGTTCAACGAGCAGTACTTC
clone_size: once; d_call: TRBD1; j_call: TRBJ1-2; v_call: TRBV6-5; cdr3_aa: CASRYWTGGSNYGYTF; cdr3_nt: TGTGCCAGCAGATACTGGACAGGTGGTAGTAACTATGGCTACACCTTC
clone_size: many; d_call: TRBD1; j_call: TRBJ1-2; v_call: TRBV7-9; cdr3_aa: CASSLAGQLAILYGYTF; cdr3_nt: TGTGCCAGCAGCTTAGCGGGACAGCTCGCTATCCTCTATGGCTACACCTTC
clone_size: many; d_call: NA; j_call: TRBJ1-5; v_call: TRBV7-9; cdr3_aa: CASSLGAGQPQHF; cdr3_nt: TGTGCCAGCAGCTTAGGGGCGGGACAGCCCCAGCATTTT
clone_size: many; d_call: NA; j_call: TRBJ1-2; v_call: TRBV2; cdr3_aa: CASSEKLIFRNGYGYTF; cdr3_nt: TGTGCCAGCAGTGAAAAATTGATATTTCGGAACGGCTATGGCTACACCTTC
clone_size: NA; d_call: TRBD1; j_call: TRBJ1-2; v_call: TRBV4-3; cdr3_aa: CASSLDRGRNYGYTF; cdr3_nt: TGCGCCAGCAGCTTAGACAGGGGGAGAAACTATGGCTACACCTTC
clone_size: many; d_call: TRBD1; j_call: TRBJ1-5; v_call: TRBV5-1; cdr3_aa: CASSLDGTASEPQHF; cdr3_nt: TGCGCCAGCAGCTTGGATGGGACAGCTTCGGAGCCCCAGCATTTT